This T cell receptor (beta chain) was documented in a study of blood T cells in healthy people across ages (dated by TCRdb to between 2014 and 2016). General notes on the study: In model experiments, template switching captured roughly one uniquely barcoded TCR beta cDNA molecule for every two T cells. To track age-related changes in TCR beta repertoire diversity, the study relied on deep sequencing normalized with unique cDNA molecular identifiers. Four age groups were formed from the donors: young (average approximately 15 years), middle-aged (approximately 40), aged (62) and long-lived (less than 85). To avoid experimental bias, donors of different ages were randomly spread across the sequencing lanes. Two additional independent replicas of 1 million unique cDNA reads from the same blood draw were analyzed for two donors (one aged 18 to 29 and one aged 80 or older). The paper's findings and limits, for the study overall: Bulk unsorted PBMC profiling prevented conclusive comparison of naive and antigen-experienced compartments. Observed TCR beta diversity per million T cells fell roughly linearly with age, and a significant reduction was already apparent by age roughly 40. Because the CMV infection status of the donors was unknown, age-related changes in expanded clonotypes may potentially have been confounded. There was a strong correlation between observed TCR beta diversity and the percentage of naive T cells measured by flow cytometry. Total diversity estimates from one million sequenced T cells were considered lower bounds and underestimates. Compared with the aged group, the long-lived group had more naive CD4+ T cells, fewer expanded clones and increased TCR diversity, suggesting age selection.

Systemically healthy Caucasian individuals from Russia, approximately 39 in total and aged roughly 6 to 100 years, were included as donors. About 10 milliliters of peripheral blood were collected from each donor into EDTA-treated Vacutainer tubes. PBMCs were isolated by Ficoll-Paque density-gradient centrifugation, with at least 6 million obtained per sample. Trizol reagent was used to extract total RNA from the PBMCs, yielding at least 5.5 micrograms per sample. For every donor, flow cytometry on a PBMC aliquot measured the percentage of naive CD45RAhigh/CD27high T cells. Preparation of the library involved 5' RACE. TCRdb names Illumina HiSeq 2500 as the instrument used. A second PCR of about 7 to 12 cycles was performed with a sample-barcoded 5' primer and a J-beta primer mix. A unique molecular identifier was introduced onto each TCR beta cDNA molecule by a template-switch 5' adaptor carrying 12 random nucleotides. Each sample yielded at least 3 million CDR3-containing paired-end reads. All of the RNA was converted into first-strand cDNA using the Mint cDNA synthesis kit, with a TRBC-specific oligonucleotide serving as the primer. After uracil-DNA glycosylase treatment, a first 18-cycle PCR used universal primers M1SS and BC2_uni_R on all cDNA. In the source study's methods: Normalization of each sample was performed by random selection of 1 million high-quality reads, each carrying a distinct molecular identifier. Reads sharing molecular identifiers were discarded rather than binned into consensus sequences. MiTCR, set to a Q25 quality threshold and the strictest error-elimination algorithm, was used for CDR3 identification, clonotype clustering and error correction. A nonparametric unseen species model with Euler transformation was used to estimate a lower bound on total TCR beta diversity. TCRdb itself trimmed the public reads at Q25 with fastp, ran MiXCR and retained productive beta chains. CDR3 protein sequences are deduplicated, and each keeps its most common genes and DNA. TCRdb, rather than the study authors, made the V and J calls. The sample table contains fewer than 950,000 distinct CDR3 sequences; only one count was recorded for about 34% of them. Over 10% of the sample is held by the ten biggest clonotypes.

In regard to this clonotype: No antigen is known for it. No much larger clone exists at a distance of one base, and base qualities are not known.

This TCR was sampled from a man younger than 35 in good health. The sequenced sample consisted of blood.

The CDR3 reads CASSLVPLHQETQFF. The DNA sequence reads TGTGCCAGCAGCTTAGTCCCCCTCCACCAAGAGACCCAGTTCTTC. The receptor chain draws on TRBV7-2 and TRBJ2-5, with the D gene not clear enough to name. The J call could be wrong; TRBJ2-1 is a better fit for the DNA end. From the cysteine through the phenylalanine, the CDR3 covers 15 amino acids. Only the CDR3 portion is preserved as DNA: 45 bases, with reading frame beginning at the first base. The germline V gene provides CDR1 SGHTA and CDR2 FQGNSA.